The TCR beta chain under discussion was sequenced for a study of blood T cell repertoires in COVID-19. Background on the study: Both acute and convalescent COVID-19 samples were obtained from the United States, Italy and Spain.

The junction had 6 bases not matched to a gene; V was cut back by 5 bases and J by 6 bases. The CDR3 loop spans 14 amino acids. Germline V gene sequence: CDR1 SGHRS, CDR2 YFSETQ. Data came from immunoSEQ multiplex PCR; TCRdb stores just in-frame clones and leaves some out. This sample has over 130,000 clones, with roughly 90% found just once. The chain joins TRBV5-1 to TRBJ2-3; 10 bases fit TRBD2. Source material: peripheral blood. This clonotype was obtained from a human donor with COVID-19, enrolled during active disease. The donor label of this sample is uncertain. CDR3 bases: TGCGCCAGCAGTGGAGCGGGGGGGCTGGATACGCAGTATTTT. This encodes CASSGAGGLDTQYF.